This entry is about one T cell receptor (beta chain). The repertoire was sequenced with immunoSEQ multiplex PCR; TCRdb's copy has only in-frame clones and lacks some. The table includes about 120,000 clones, approximately 94% detected once. This CDR3 spans 14 amino acids. Germline values: CDR1 MNHNS, CDR2 SASEGT. V lost 5 bases and J lost 8; bases outside the gene matches: 8. These data originate in a study of siplizumab effects on memory and regulatory T cells. The sample was non-Treg CD4+ T cells sorted from blood. The chain employs TRBV6-1 and TRBJ2-4; 8 nucleotides align to TRBD1. This sequence was found in a human donor in good health. The CDR3 DNA reads TGTGCCAGCAGTCTAGGACAGGGAGGAGACATTCAGTACTTC. This translates into CASSLGQGGDIQYF.